This TCR beta chain was obtained from a study of blood T cell repertoires in COVID-19. Study-wide context: The study drew acute and convalescent COVID-19 samples from the United States, Italy and Spain. From T cells, B-cell-depleted T cells, or PBMCs came the material, which was cDNA or gDNA.

Germline CDR1 and CDR2: MDHEN and SYDVKM. This CDR3 contains 14 residues. J was trimmed by 7 bases and V by 5 bases; bases with no gene match: 6. Per the authors' pipeline: Amplifying reference gene primers gave estimates of nucleated cell counts. Only in-frame clones appear in the TCRdb table, and some are missing; sequencing was by immunoSEQ multiplex PCR. V, J and clone size are taken as reported in that table, and D and trimming were inferred from the DNA itself. The sample has over 250,000 clones, approximately 85% seen once. The sample was peripheral blood. V and J are TRBV28 and TRBJ1-2; 11 bases align to TRBD1. The origin of this receptor is a man between 45 and 60 years old with active or convalescent COVID-19. This CDR3 reads CASSLRTGGIGYTF. The CDR3 DNA reads as TGTGCCAGCAGTCTCCGGACAGGGGGCATTGGCTACACCTTC.